Presented here are 32 T cell receptor beta chains from one specimen sequenced in a study of OX40 agonist ivuxolimab in advanced cancers. Method: immunoSEQ multiplex PCR; TCRdb's copy keeps in-frame clones and lacks some. The sample has 52,000 or so clones, around 78% seen once. The specimen comprised CD4+ or CD8+ T cells sorted from blood, sampled in a trial of the OX40 agonist ivuxolimab. These receptors were taken from an adult with an advanced solid tumor such as melanoma, head and neck, liver or kidney cancer.

This sequence joins TRBV5-5 and TRBJ1-6; 7 nucleotides match TRBD1. Germline CDR1 reads SGHKS; CDR2 reads YYEKEE (reference sequence). The CDR3 runs 16 residues. J gave up 6 bases and V 4 bases, and 10 bases lay outside the gene matches. As DNA, the CDR3 is TGTGCCAGCAGCGCTCCGTTTACAGGGGTTAATTCACCCCTCCACTTT. It yields the protein CASSAPFTGVNSPLHF.

The chain recombines TRBV29-1 with TRBJ2-2, with D possibly TRBD1 on 5 matching bases. Germline CDR1 reads SQVTM; CDR2 reads ANQGSEA. The V gene lost 6 bases and the J gene lost 4 bases, with 12 bases spanning the gap. The CDR3 sequence is 13 residues long. CDR3: CSVVRASTGELFF. In DNA, the CDR3 is TGCAGCGTAGTCAGGGCTAGCACCGGGGAGCTGTTTTTT.

This clone was recorded once. The rearrangement uses TRBV7-8 and TRBJ2-3; 11 nucleotides match TRBD2. Trimming removed 4 bases from V and 5 bases from J; junction bases left unmatched: 8. The CDR3 sequence is 16 residues long. The germline V gene has CDR1 SGHVS and CDR2 FQNEAQ. CDR3 region: CASSSVAGGPGDTQYF. The CDR3 region has the DNA TGTGCCAGCAGCTCGGTAGCGGGGGGGCCCGGAGATACGCAGTATTTT.

This rearrangement joins TRBV28 to TRBJ2-7; 7 nucleotides match TRBD1. J lost 2 bases, V lost 7 bases, and 8 bases had no gene match. The CDR3 extends over 14 amino acids. Germline V lookup: CDR1 MDHEN, CDR2 SYDVKM. CDR3 in amino acids: CASTKGQLAYEQYF. CDR3 coding DNA: TGTGCCAGCACTAAGGGACAGCTTGCCTACGAGCAGTACTTC.

The genes are TRBV11-2 and TRBJ2-7; TRBD1 might be the D (6 bases). The germline V and J ends were trimmed by 5 bases and 3 bases, with 11 bases remaining between them. The CDR3 has 13 amino acids. Germline assignment: CDR1 SGHAT and CDR2 FQNNGV. The DNA for the CDR3 is TGTGCCAGCAGCCTTGACAGGCTCTACGAGCAGTACTTC. Amino acid sequence: CASSLDRLYEQYF. The whole variable domain, remainder taken from reference TRBV11-2 and TRBJ2-7, is EAGVAQSPRYKIIEKRQSVAFWCNPISGHATLYWYQQILGQGPKLLIQFQNNGVVDDSQLPKDRFSAERLKGVDSTLKIQPAKLEDSAVYLCASSLDRLYEQYFGPGTRLTVT.

This clone occurred a few times. V usage is TRBV6-1 and J usage is TRBJ2-4; D is possibly TRBD1 (7 bases). CDR1 MNHNS and CDR2 SASEGT come from the germline V gene. V dropped 2 bases and J dropped 8 bases, with 16 bases sitting between them. The CDR3 covers 15 residues. The CDR3 here is CASSETGVGGYIQYF. The DNA of the CDR3 is TGTGCCAGCAGTGAAACAGGGGTGGGGGGATACATTCAGTACTTC.

V is TRBV5-1 and J is TRBJ2-3; D is undetermined. The CDR3 spans 15 residues. CDR1 is SGHRS and CDR2 is YFSETQ in the germline V gene. Trimming took off 0 bases at V and 0 bases at J, with 8 bases between the two ends. CDR3 protein: CASSLDPQSTDTQYF. In DNA form, the CDR3 reads TGCGCCAGCAGCTTGGACCCCCAAAGCACAGATACGCAGTATTTT.

The chain uses TRBV7-9 and TRBJ2-2; D is ambiguous. Germline values: CDR1 SEHNR, CDR2 FQNEAQ (reference sequence). The length of the CDR3 is 13 residues. Trimming took 3 bases from V and 6 from J, leaving 8 bases between them. CDR3 residues: CASSLESSGELFF. The CDR3 nucleotides read TGTGCCAGCAGCTTGGAGTCCTCCGGGGAGCTGTTTTTT.

J is TRBJ1-1 and V is TRBV19; D is possibly TRBD1 (5 bases). CDR1 is LNHDA, CDR2 SQIVND, per germline (reference sequence). The CDR3 sequence is 14 residues long. V lost 6 bases, J lost 5 bases, and 16 bases lay in between. The CDR3 nucleotides are TGTGCCAGTAGCAACGGGGCATTGGGGACTGAAGCTTTCTTT. This sequence encodes CASSNGALGTEAFF.

The chain is built from TRBV5-6 and TRBJ1-2; 9 bases are a match to TRBD1. Germline values: CDR1 SGHDT, CDR2 YYEEEE. The trim removed 4 bases at V and 8 bases at J, leaving 6 bases unmatched. The CDR3 extends over 13 amino acids. CDR3 DNA sequence: TGTGCCAGCAGCCTACAGGGGGCGCGAGGCTACACCTTC. Translated: CASSLQGARGYTF. Drawing the rest from reference TRBV5-6 and TRBJ1-2, the complete variable domain is DAGVTQSPTHLIKTRGQQVTLRCSPKSGHDTVSWYQQALGQGPQFIFQYYEEEERQRGNFPDRFSGHQFPNYSSELNVNALLLGDSALYLCASSLQGARGYTFGSGTRLTVV.

The chain joins TRBV11-3 to TRBJ2-3; perhaps D is TRBD1 or TRBD2 (5 bases each). Germline V CDR1 and CDR2: SGHNT, YENEEA. V gave up 2 bases and J gave up 2 bases, with 11 bases separating them. The CDR3 contains 15 residues. The CDR3 loop reads CASSLRDPLTDTQYF. The CDR3 region has the DNA TGTGCCAGCAGCTTAAGGGACCCGCTCACAGATACGCAGTATTTT.

This sequence joins TRBV11-2 and TRBJ2-7; D might be TRBD1 (6 bases). Germline V gene data show CDR1 as SGHAT and CDR2 as FQNNGV. V lost 5 bases and J lost 4, with 12 bases in between. The CDR3 runs to 13 residues. CDR3 coding DNA: TGTGCCAGCAGCCTCCGACAGGTTTACGAGCAGTACTTC. Protein product: CASSLRQVYEQYF.

This clone was observed a single time. The chain couples TRBV5-6 to TRBJ2-7; TRBD2 matches at 8 bases. The CDR3 consists of 14 residues. Trimming removed 3 bases from V and 7 bases from J; junction bases left unmatched: 9. Germline V gene data show CDR1 as SGHDT and CDR2 as YYEEEE. CDR3 amino acids: CASSSKAGAGEQYF. In DNA form, the CDR3 reads TGTGCCAGCAGCTCGAAAGCGGGGGCAGGGGAGCAGTACTTC. The variable domain in full, completed from reference TRBV5-6 and TRBJ2-7, reads DAGVTQSPTHLIKTRGQQVTLRCSPKSGHDTVSWYQQALGQGPQFIFQYYEEEERQRGNFPDRFSGHQFPNYSSELNVNALLLGDSALYLCASSSKAGAGEQYFGPGTRLTVT.

The V call is TRBV13, the J call TRBJ2-3, with D maybe TRBD1 (6 bases). Per germline, CDR1 PRHDT and CDR2 FYEKMQ (reference sequence). The CDR3 sequence is 18 residues long. V lost 5 bases to trimming and J lost 0 bases, with 21 bases between them. In DNA, the CDR3 is TGTGCCAGCAGCCAACTTTCTACCCACAGGGCTAGCACAGATACGCAGTATTTT. Translated, it gives CASSQLSTHRASTDTQYF.

The V and J genes are TRBV11-2 and TRBJ1-3; a weak D match, TRBD1 (5 bases). Germline V lookup: CDR1 SGHAT, CDR2 FQNNGV. This CDR3 is built from 16 residues. Trimming removed 1 base from V and 5 bases from J, with 15 bases in between. For the CDR3, the DNA is TGTGCCAGCAGCTTAGGGGCAGGGTCGGCGAGAAACACCATATATTTT. Protein: CASSLGAGSARNTIYF.

This chain joins TRBV30 and TRBJ1-4; D is perhaps TRBD1 (5 bases). V was pared by 2 bases and J by 8 bases, with 12 bases between. The CDR3 is 13 amino acids. Germline V lookup: CDR1 GTSNPN, CDR2 SVGIG (reference sequence). This chain's CDR3 is CAWSLGGVEKLFF. The CDR3 region has the DNA TGTGCCTGGAGTCTTGGGGGGGTGGAAAAACTGTTTTTT.

The V call is TRBV5-6, the J call TRBJ2-5; D may be TRBD2 (6 bases). Germline V gene lookup returns CDR1 SGHDT and CDR2 YYEEEE. Trimming stripped 2 bases from V and 5 bases from J, with 13 bases between. The CDR3 sequence is 14 residues long. This CDR3 is CASSLYGGLETQYF. The CDR3 nucleotides are TGTGCCAGCAGCTTATACGGGGGTTTGGAGACCCAGTACTTC.

The chain combines TRBV18 with TRBJ2-7; D perhaps matches TRBD2 (5 bases). CDR3 length: 12 amino acids. The germline CDR1 and CDR2 sequences are KGHSH and LQKENI. V was shortened by 6 bases and J by 5 bases, with 11 bases between the two germline ends. Here the CDR3 DNA reads TGTGCCAGCTCGCGAGCAGCGGACGAGCAGTACTTC. This gives the protein CASSRAADEQYF. Drawing the rest from reference TRBV18 and TRBJ2-7, the complete variable domain is NAGVMQNPRHLVRRRGQEARLRCSPMKGHSHVYWYRQLPEEGLKFMVYLQKENIIDESGMPKERFSAEFPKEGPSILRIQQVVRGDSAAYFCASSRAADEQYFGPGTRLTVT.

The chain carries TRBV7-9 and TRBJ2-3; the D gene is possibly TRBD1 (5 bases). The V gene's germline CDR1 is SEHNR and CDR2 FQNEAQ (reference sequence). The V end was cut by 1 base, the J end by 4 bases, with 12 bases between. CDR3 length equals 15 residues. The CDR3 nucleotides are TGTGCCAGCAGCTTAGGGCCAGGGAAGGCAGATACGCAGTATTTT. As protein: CASSLGPGKADTQYF.

This clone was recorded only once. The chain joins TRBV9 to TRBJ1-2; D ambiguous. Trimming removed 4 bases from V and 2 bases from J, with 12 bases in between. The CDR3 loop spans 14 amino acids. Per germline, CDR1 SGDLS and CDR2 YYNGEE. The CDR3 region is CASSPLGGNYGYTF. DNA of the CDR3: TGTGCCAGCAGCCCCCTCGGAGGGAACTATGGCTACACCTTC.

V and J are TRBV20-1 and TRBJ2-7; TRBD1 agrees at 7 bases. Losses at the gene ends were 8 bases for V and 7 bases for J; bases not matched to a gene: 5. The CDR3 has 10 amino acids. The V gene's germline CDR1 is DFQATT and CDR2 SNEGSKA (reference sequence). This chain's CDR3 is CSTYRGEQYF. CDR3 DNA sequence: TGCAGTACTTACAGGGGAGAGCAGTACTTC.

The rearrangement links TRBV5-1 to TRBJ1-5, with 8 bases aligning to TRBD1. CDR3 length: 13 amino acids. Germline V gene sequence: CDR1 SGHRS, CDR2 YFSETQ. Trimming removed 4 bases from V and 8 bases from J; junction bases left unmatched: 5. CDR3 coding DNA: TGCGCCAGCAGCCCGAACAGGGGGGAGCCCCAGCATTTT. Its protein is CASSPNRGEPQHF.

The chain couples TRBV5-1 to TRBJ2-3, with 8 bases aligning to TRBD1. V was clipped by 4 bases and J by 2 bases; unmatched bases: 6. The CDR3 contains 15 residues. The V gene's germline CDR1 is SGHRS and CDR2 YFSETQ. This CDR3 is CASSVTGASTDTQYF. CDR3 sequence (DNA): TGCGCCAGCAGCGTGACAGGGGCCTCCACAGATACGCAGTATTTT.

This sequence joins TRBV5-5 and TRBJ2-6; 8 nucleotides align to TRBD1. The CDR3 is 19 residues long. The trim removed 4 bases at V and 0 bases at J, leaving 12 bases unmatched. Germline V CDR1 and CDR2: SGHKS, YYEKEE (reference sequence). In DNA form, the CDR3 reads TGTGCCAGCAGCCGCCGACCGGGACAGGTTCTCTCTGGGGCCAACGTCCTGACTTTC. It yields the protein CASSRRPGQVLSGANVLTF.

V is TRBV5-1 and J is TRBJ1-1; D unclear. The CDR3 runs 18 residues. Germline values: CDR1 SGHRS, CDR2 YFSETQ. Trimming took 1 base from V and 0 from J, leaving 19 bases between them. CDR3 amino acids: CASSLFLKRVKMNTEAFF. CDR3 sequence (DNA): TGCGCCAGCAGCTTGTTCTTAAAAAGGGTGAAAATGAACACTGAAGCTTTCTTT.

The CDR3 loop reads CASSTREIYNSPLHF. The CDR3, as DNA: TGTGCCAGTAGTACGAGGGAAATCTATAATTCACCCCTCCACTTT. This chain joins TRBV19 and TRBJ1-6; D gene uncertain. Per germline, CDR1 LNHDA and CDR2 SQIVND (reference sequence). The CDR3 has 15 amino acids. Trimming left V 4 bases short and J 3 bases short, with 10 bases between.

This chain uses TRBV10-3 with TRBJ2-5, with 11 bases matching TRBD2. CDR3 length: 17 residues. With 0 bases clipped from V and 1 base from J, the junction kept 4 bases outside the gene matches. Germline CDR1 ENHRY, CDR2 SYGVKD. The CDR3 spells CAISESVAGGIQETQYF. The CDR3 DNA is TGTGCCATCAGTGAGTCGGTAGCGGGGGGGATCCAAGAGACCCAGTACTTC.

The chain has TRBV7-2 and TRBJ2-1; 12 bases align to TRBD2. This CDR3 contains 14 residues. CDR1 and CDR2 from the germline V gene are SGHTA and FQGNSA. V shed 5 bases and J 6 bases; nucleotides not matched to a gene: 2. CDR3 DNA: TGTGCCAGCAGCACTAGCGGGAGGTCCAATGAGCAGTTCTTC. Translated, it gives CASSTSGRSNEQFF.

V usage is TRBV28 and J usage is TRBJ1-1, with TRBD1 identical over 7 bases. The CDR3 consists of 13 residues. Losses at the gene ends were 10 bases for V and 0 bases for J; bases not matched to a gene: 5. Germline V CDR1 and CDR2: MDHEN, SYDVKM. DNA of the CDR3: TGTGCCACCCGGGACAGAATGAACACTGAAGCTTTCTTT. This sequence encodes CATRDRMNTEAFF.

This clone was counted a single time. This chain joins TRBV15 and TRBJ2-7; tentatively, D is TRBD2 (6 bases). Per the germline V gene, CDR1 is LNHNV and CDR2 is YYDKDF (reference sequence). The CDR3 spans 13 residues. V gave up 2 bases and J gave up 4 bases, with 9 bases separating them. CDR3 amino acids: CATSRQGGYEQYF. In DNA, the CDR3 is TGTGCCACCAGCAGACAGGGAGGATACGAGCAGTACTTC. Complete variable domain (other parts from reference TRBV15 and TRBJ2-7): DAMVIQNPRYQVTQFGKPVTLSCSQTLNHNVMYWYQQKSSQAPKLLFHYYDKDFNNEADTPDNFQSRRPNTSFCFLDIRSPGLGDTAMYLCATSRQGGYEQYFGPGTRLTVT.

The chain carries TRBV28 and TRBJ1-4; D gene uncertain. V lost 4 bases, J lost 0 bases, and 9 bases lay in between. Germline loops: CDR1 MDHEN, CDR2 SYDVKM. The CDR3 has 15 residues. The CDR3 reads CASSSLGATNEKLFF. CDR3 nucleotide sequence: TGTGCCAGCAGTTCCCTGGGTGCAACTAATGAAAAACTGTTTTTT.

This chain connects TRBV10-3 to TRBJ2-7, with TRBD1 identical over 10 bases. The CDR3 loop spans 14 amino acids. Germline V CDR1 and CDR2: ENHRY, SYGVKD. Trimming took 2 bases from V and 2 from J; bases not matched to a gene: 0. The CDR3 reads CAISEGTGAYEQYF. The CDR3 DNA reads as TGTGCCATCAGTGAGGGGACAGGGGCCTACGAGCAGTACTTC.